Here is one T cell receptor beta chain with its context. Its antigen is undetermined. TCRdb's copy holds only in-frame clones and misses some; the assay was immunoSEQ multiplex PCR. Counted here are approximately 270,000 clones, 80% to 90% occurring once; the ten biggest clones make up roughly 0.99%. The source of the sample is a study of cytomegalovirus exposure and HLA in healthy donors. Findings of the study overall: Among TCR beta chains, those listed as cytomegalovirus-associated numbered around 160. The classifier, whose performance was assessed in both the original and validation cohorts, reportedly diagnosed cytomegalovirus status with high specificity and sensitivity.

CDR1 is LGHNA and CDR2 is YSLEER in the germline V gene. The CDR3 sequence is 18 residues long. With V trimmed by 1 base and J by 3 bases, 6 bases remained unmatched. This clonotype was sampled from a woman between 18 and 29 years old in good health and CMV-seronegative. The sequencing input was PBMCs. The chain carries TRBV4-3 and TRBJ2-1; 13 positions agree with TRBD2. This chain's CDR3 is CASSQVPGLAGSYNEQFF. In DNA form, the CDR3 reads TGCGCCAGCAGCCAAGTCCCGGGACTAGCGGGGAGCTACAATGAGCAGTTCTTC.